Presented here are 5 T cell receptor beta chains from one specimen sequenced in a study of T cells after yellow fever vaccination (dated by TCRdb to the late 2010s). The library was generated by 5' RACE. The sequencer was an Illumina HiSeq 2500. The public reads were reprocessed in TCRdb via fastp at Q25 and MiXCR, keeping in-frame beta chains. Here each entry gathers all rows of one CDR3 protein and keeps the most common genes and DNA. The sample yields about 150,000 distinct CDR3 sequences; roughly 6.2% were counted once. The ten largest clones take up about 2.8% of the sample. In the paper's terms, the treatment or condition label means: live attenuated yellow fever vaccine strain. The material sequenced was CD4+ T cells sorted from PBMCs, taken on the day of the first yellow fever vaccination. The receptor source for this set is a young man who received the YFV17D yellow fever vaccine.

This clonotype was detected ten times or more. The chain uses TRBV29-1 and TRBJ2-3; maybe TRBD2 (6 bases). The CDR3 contains 12 residues. Per the germline V gene, CDR1 is SQVTM and CDR2 is ANQGSEA. V lost 3 bases and J 3 bases, leaving 7 bases between the germline ends. The CDR3 DNA is TGCAGCGTTGAGGAGGGTACAGATACGCAGTATTTT. Translation gives CSVEEGTDTQYF.

This clonotype was recorded at least ten times. The chain is built from TRBV7-9 and TRBJ1-1; 8 nucleotides align to TRBD1. The length of the CDR3 is 14 residues. Germline loops: CDR1 SEHNR, CDR2 FQNEAQ (reference sequence). The V gene end was trimmed by 4 bases and the J gene end by 4 bases; junction bases not matched to a gene: 5. The CDR3 is CASSSTGAITEAFF. As DNA, the CDR3 is TGTGCCAGCAGCTCGACAGGGGCTATCACTGAAGCTTTCTTT.

The chain recombines TRBV27 with TRBJ1-6; 7 bases match TRBD1. The CDR3 runs to 15 residues. The V segment lost 5 bases and the J segment 2 bases; nucleotides outside the gene matches: 3. CDR1 and CDR2 from the germline V gene are MNHEY and SMNVEV (reference sequence). The CDR3 nucleotides are TGTGCCAGCAGTCTCGGGACAGCCTATAATTCACCCCTCCACTTT. The encoded protein is CASSLGTAYNSPLHF.

This clonotype was found many times. The junction and the germline gene differ at one end; a read error may be behind it. The chain joins TRBV7-3 to TRBJ2-5; D gene unclear. Germline V gives CDR1 SGHTA, CDR2 FQGTGA. The CDR3 runs to 11 residues. The CDR3 DNA reads as TGTGCCAGCAGCTTCCAAGGGACCCAGTACTTC. Translated: CASSFQGTQYF.

V usage is TRBV7-2 and J usage is TRBJ2-3; 15 bases align to TRBD2. V was pared by 4 bases and J by 9 bases, with 2 bases of the junction left unmatched. Germline V gene sequence: CDR1 SGHTA, CDR2 FQGNSA. The CDR3 runs 14 residues. The CDR3 nucleotides are TGTGCCAGCAGCTCGGGACTAGCGGGGGGAACGCAGTATTTT. This encodes CASSSGLAGGTQYF.